This T cell receptor beta chain originates from a study of PD-1 blockade in classical Hodgkin lymphoma. This clone was seen a handful of times. The V and J ends lost 4 bases and 0 bases respectively, with 8 bases between them. The CDR3 has 13 residues. From germline, CDR1 is SQVTM and CDR2 ANQGSEA. The time point: newly diagnosed, previously untreated cHL patient sample. Comparison relied on PBMCs that came from newly diagnosed, untreated classical Hodgkin lymphoma. Only in-frame clones appear in the TCRdb table, and some are missing; sequencing was by immunoSEQ multiplex PCR. The sample lists 15,000 to 20,000 clones; 87% were seen once.

Sequencing input: peripheral blood mononuclear cells (PBMCs). The chain recombines TRBV29-1 with TRBJ2-3; D unresolved. The receptor was derived from a human donor with classical Hodgkin lymphoma. CDR3 sequence reads: CSVAGGSTDTQYF. The CDR3 region has the DNA TGCAGCGTTGCCGGCGGAAGCACAGATACGCAGTATTTT.